This T cell receptor beta chain was obtained from a study of T cell responses to AZD1222 COVID-19 vaccine. About the study: Samples with a second dose at about 4 or about 12 weeks were pooled together. Study observations and caveats: Seropositive AZD1222 recipients at baseline numbered only five or six. Nearly half of unique spike-specific TCRs reportedly avoided B.1.351 and B.1.1.7 mutated regions. Donors in the cohort were predominantly white British and more often female, and clonal diversity was possibly underestimated.

Method: immunoSEQ multiplex PCR; TCRdb's copy keeps in-frame clones and lacks some. The sample has about 140,000 clones; about nine tenths are singletons. A few counts support this clone. Its antigen is unknown. Sequenced here: peripheral blood, sampled on day 0 of AZD1222 vaccination. The origin of this receptor is an adult in good health.

The CDR3 DNA sequence: TGTGCCAGCAGCGTCCGGGACAGGGGTGGCTACACCTTC. This gives the protein CASSVRDRGGYTF. The chain is built from TRBV11-2 and TRBJ1-2; TRBD1 aligns across 10 bases. V gave up 5 bases and J gave up 7 bases; unmatched junction bases: 4. This CDR3 has 13 residues. The germline gives CDR1 SGHAT, CDR2 FQNNGV.